Shown below are 28 T cell receptor beta chains from a single sample sequenced in a study of OX40 agonist ivuxolimab in advanced cancers. Sequencing used immunoSEQ multiplex PCR; TCRdb keeps in-frame clones, though not all of them. The sample lists around 70,000 clones; approximately 82% were seen once. This sample comprised CD4+ or CD8+ T cells sorted from blood, obtained in a trial of the OX40 agonist ivuxolimab. The receptor set was obtained from an adult with an advanced solid tumor such as melanoma, head and neck, liver or kidney cancer.

This clone was detected only once. This chain connects TRBV6-5 to TRBJ2-3; 7 positions agree with TRBD1. Germline V lookup: CDR1 MNHEY, CDR2 SVGAGI. The CDR3 loop spans 14 amino acids. The J segment lost 7 bases and the V segment lost 2 bases, leaving 6 bases of the junction unmatched. The CDR3 DNA reads as TGTGCCAGCAGTTACAAGGGGGCGCCTTATACGCAGTATTTT. As protein: CASSYKGAPYTQYF.

The chain combines TRBV7-2 with TRBJ2-1; D not certain. The CDR3 has 13 residues. Germline-derived CDR1 and CDR2 are SGHTA and FQGNSA. Trimming cost V 4 bases and J 6 bases, with 10 bases left between them. The chain's CDR3 is CASSSNLGNEQFF. CDR3 DNA sequence: TGTGCCAGCAGCTCAAACCTAGGCAATGAGCAGTTCTTC.

The V call is TRBV5-6, the J call TRBJ2-1; D is possibly TRBD2 (5 bases). There are 14 residues in the CDR3. Trimming removed 4 bases from V and 2 bases from J, with 10 bases in between. CDR1 is SGHDT and CDR2 is YYEEEE in the germline V gene. The CDR3 DNA sequence: TGTGCCAGCAGCCCAGGAGGTCCCTACAATGAGCAGTTCTTC. This translates into CASSPGGPYNEQFF. The full variable domain, its missing parts supplied by reference TRBV5-6 and TRBJ2-1, is DAGVTQSPTHLIKTRGQQVTLRCSPKSGHDTVSWYQQALGQGPQFIFQYYEEEERQRGNFPDRFSGHQFPNYSSELNVNALLLGDSALYLCASSPGGPYNEQFFGPGTRLTVL.

This chain uses TRBV27 with TRBJ1-2; D uncertain. The CDR3 extends over 14 amino acids. The V end was cut by 3 bases, the J end by 3 bases, with 11 bases between. Germline lookup yields CDR1 MNHEY and CDR2 SMNVEV (reference sequence). The CDR3 region is CASSFSPGYYGYTF. For the CDR3, the DNA is TGTGCCAGCAGTTTCTCCCCGGGCTACTATGGCTACACCTTC.

The V and J genes are TRBV11-2 and TRBJ2-3, with 8 positions matching TRBD2. The length of the CDR3 is 16 residues. The ends lost 6 bases at V and 7 bases at J; junction bases unmatched: 15. Germline CDR1 SGHAT, CDR2 FQNNGV. The CDR3 DNA reads TGTGCCAGCAGGGCAAGCAAGCGGGGGCGCCCCAATACGCAGTATTTT. This codes for CASRASKRGRPNTQYF.

The rearrangement uses TRBV7-3 and TRBJ2-3, with a tentative D call TRBD2 (6 bases). This CDR3 contains 13 residues. CDR1 and CDR2 (germline): SGHTA, FQGTGA. V was clipped by 5 bases and J by 1 base, with 7 bases between them. CDR3 sequence reads: CASSTGGTDTQYF. In DNA form, the CDR3 reads TGTGCCAGCAGCACGGGGGGCACAGATACGCAGTATTTT. Looking up the rest from reference TRBV7-3 and TRBJ2-3 gives the full variable domain: GAGVSQTPSNKVTEKGKYVELRCDPISGHTALYWYRQSLGQGPEFLIYFQGTGAADDSGLPNDRFFAVRPEGSVSTLKIQRTERGDSAVYLCASSTGGTDTQYFGPGTRLTVL.

The chain joins TRBV6-6 to TRBJ1-6; D possibly corresponds to TRBD1 (6 bases). This CDR3 contains 14 residues. Germline CDR1 reads MNHNY; CDR2 reads SVGAGI (reference sequence). Trimming removed 8 bases at V and 7 bases at J, with 15 bases between. This CDR3 is CASRQGQMNSPLHF. DNA for the CDR3: TGTGCCAGCCGCCAGGGGCAGATGAATTCACCCCTCCACTTT.

V usage is TRBV5-4 and J usage is TRBJ2-5; 10 bases fit TRBD2. The germline V gene encodes CDR1 SGHNT and CDR2 YYREEE (reference sequence). V was clipped by 4 bases and J by 5 bases; unmatched bases: 8. The CDR3 totals 15 residues. The CDR3 DNA sequence: TGTGCCAGCAGCAGTGCCCCGACTAGCGGGGAGACCCAGTACTTC. Translation: CASSSAPTSGETQYF.

The chain joins TRBV5-1 to TRBJ1-1, with TRBD1 matching over 8 bases. Germline CDR1 SGHRS, CDR2 YFSETQ. The CDR3 covers 16 residues. J was trimmed by 0 bases and V by 4 bases; bases with no gene match: 8. In DNA form, the CDR3 reads TGCGCCAGCAGCGGATTGACAGGGGTCATGAACACTGAAGCTTTCTTT. This gives the protein CASSGLTGVMNTEAFF.

The rearrangement joins TRBV7-2 to TRBJ1-1; weak D call: TRBD1 (5 bases). The CDR3 consists of 13 residues. Trimming removed 3 bases from V and 4 bases from J, with 9 bases in between. CDR1 and CDR2 (germline): SGHTA, FQGNSA. The CDR3 sequence is CASSLQGATEAFF. The CDR3 DNA sequence: TGTGCCAGCAGCTTGCAGGGAGCCACTGAAGCTTTCTTT.

J is TRBJ2-1 and V is TRBV18; tentatively, D is TRBD1 or TRBD2 (5 bases each). Trimming took 3 bases from V and 8 from J, leaving 11 bases between them. Germline CDR1 and CDR2: KGHSH and LQKENI. This CDR3 is 13 amino acids long. The CDR3 nucleotides read TGTGCCAGCTCACCTACCAGGGAGTATGAGCAGTTCTTC. Its protein is CASSPTREYEQFF. The full variable domain, in which reference TRBV18 and TRBJ2-1 provide the parts outside the CDR3, is NAGVMQNPRHLVRRRGQEARLRCSPMKGHSHVYWYRQLPEEGLKFMVYLQKENIIDESGMPKERFSAEFPKEGPSILRIQQVVRGDSAAYFCASSPTREYEQFFGPGTRLTVL.

V is TRBV4-1 and J is TRBJ2-5, with TRBD2 as a possible D gene (6 bases). The V and J ends lost 2 bases and 2 bases respectively, with 24 bases between them. Germline values: CDR1 MGHRA, CDR2 YSYEKL. The CDR3 is made up of 19 amino acids. The CDR3 is CASSQYTEGVGPGQETQYF. In DNA, the CDR3 is TGCGCCAGCAGCCAATATACGGAGGGAGTCGGGCCCGGGCAAGAGACCCAGTACTTC.

This clone appeared once. V is TRBV10-3 and J is TRBJ1-4; weak D call: TRBD1 (6 bases). CDR1 ENHRY and CDR2 SYGVKD come from the germline V gene. There are 13 residues in the CDR3. V shed 4 bases and J shed 8 bases, with 11 bases lying between them. The CDR3 loop reads CAISGTDREKLFF. For the CDR3, the DNA is TGTGCCATCAGTGGGACAGATCGAGAAAAACTGTTTTTT.

This chain links TRBV7-9 with TRBJ2-3; the match to TRBD2 covers 8 bases. The CDR3 is made up of 17 amino acids. CDR1 and CDR2 (germline): SEHNR, FQNEAQ (reference sequence). The J segment lost 4 bases and the V segment lost 1 base, leaving 10 bases of the junction unmatched. The CDR3 DNA sequence: TGTGCCAGCAGCTTAGGGGGTTGGACTAGCAGCCCAGATACGCAGTATTTT. This translates into CASSLGGWTSSPDTQYF.

The chain has TRBV5-1 and TRBJ1-1; perhaps TRBD1 as D (6 bases). With 3 bases removed from V and 0 bases from J, the gap between germline ends came to 18 bases. There are 17 residues in the CDR3. Germline-derived CDR1 and CDR2 are SGHRS and YFSETQ. The CDR3 DNA reads TGCGCCAGCAGCTCTGGCGGGGGGCTTGGAATGAACACTGAAGCTTTCTTT. It codes for CASSSGGGLGMNTEAFF. The full variable domain, rest sourced from reference TRBV5-1 and TRBJ1-1, is KAGVTQTPRYLIKTRGQQVTLSCSPISGHRSVSWYQQTPGQGLQFLFEYFSETQRNKGNFPGRFSGRQFSNSRSEMNVSTLELGDSALYLCASSSGGGLGMNTEAFFGQGTRLTVV.

This clone was seen more than once but under ten times. This chain links TRBV6-1 with TRBJ1-1; unclear D gene. Trimming removed 3 bases from V and 11 bases from J, with 10 bases in between. This CDR3 is built from 11 residues. Germline loops: CDR1 MNHNS, CDR2 SASEGT. The CDR3 reads CASSESAKAFF. The CDR3 coding sequence is TGTGCCAGCAGTGAGTCTGCTAAGGCTTTCTTT.

The rearrangement uses TRBV18 and TRBJ1-3; no reliable D call. The CDR3 loop spans 15 amino acids. The germline V and J ends were trimmed by 3 bases and 0 bases, with 9 bases remaining between them. CDR1 KGHSH and CDR2 LQKENI come from the germline V gene. The CDR3: CASSPSASSGNTIYF. In DNA, the CDR3 is TGTGCCAGCTCACCCTCAGCTAGCTCTGGAAACACCATATATTTT.

Turning to this clone: Other DNA sequences in the sample encode the same CDR3. This chain links TRBV7-9 with TRBJ1-2, with D unresolved. The germline CDR1 and CDR2 sequences are SEHNR and FQNEAQ (reference sequence). This CDR3 has 13 amino acids. V was clipped by 3 bases and J by 0 bases, with 5 bases between them. The CDR3 is CASSFRANYGYTF. The CDR3 nucleotides read TGTGCCAGCAGCTTTCGGGCTAACTATGGCTACACCTTC.

The rearrangement links TRBV7-2 to TRBJ1-3; D is undetermined. The CDR3 is made up of 15 amino acids. The germline V gene has CDR1 SGHTA and CDR2 FQGNSA. The V end was cut by 1 base, the J end by 0 bases, with 7 bases between. The CDR3 DNA sequence: TGTGCCAGCAGCTTAGATTACAACTCTGGAAACACCATATATTTT. It is translated as CASSLDYNSGNTIYF.

The gene calls are TRBV29-1 and TRBJ2-7; D remains ambiguous. Germline V gene data show CDR1 as SQVTM and CDR2 as ANQGSEA. This CDR3 is built from 10 residues. The ends were cut back, 6 bases at V and 6 bases at J, with 9 bases in the middle. The CDR3 nucleotides read TGCAGCGTCACCTTGGGCGAGCAGTACTTC. Translation gives CSVTLGEQYF.

This rearrangement joins TRBV7-9 to TRBJ1-1; D gene uncertain. Germline lookup yields CDR1 SEHNR and CDR2 FQNEAQ (reference sequence). The V gene lost 1 base and the J gene lost 4 bases, with 13 bases spanning the gap. There are 15 residues in the CDR3. In nucleotides, the CDR3 is TGTGCCAGCAGCTTAGAAATGTCTGGGGTCACTGAAGCTTTCTTT. It codes for CASSLEMSGVTEAFF. Complete variable domain (other parts from reference TRBV7-9 and TRBJ1-1): DTGVSQNPRHKITKRGQNVTFRCDPISEHNRLYWYRQTLGQGPEFLTYFQNEAQLEKSRLLSDRFSAERPKGSFSTLEIQRTEQGDSAMYLCASSLEMSGVTEAFFGQGTRLTVV.

The chain joins TRBV11-3 to TRBJ2-5; D ambiguous. The CDR3 length is 13 residues. Trimming removed 1 base at V and 5 bases at J, with 8 bases between. Germline V gene data show CDR1 as SGHNT and CDR2 as YENEEA. CDR3 bases: TGTGCCAGCAGCTTAGGAGTAGACGAGACCCAGTACTTC. Protein product: CASSLGVDETQYF.

The CDR3 DNA is TGTGCCAGCAGCTTGTACTCAGAACTTGCTGTGGGCTACACCTTC. Protein: CASSLYSELAVGYTF. The chain employs TRBV5-4 and TRBJ1-2; D remains unclear. CDR1 SGHNT and CDR2 YYREEE come from the germline V gene (reference sequence). The CDR3 runs to 15 residues. Trimming left V 1 base short and J 8 bases short, with 18 bases between.

The rearrangement uses TRBV6-4 and TRBJ2-5; D gene uncertain. The CDR3 covers 12 residues. Trimming took 8 bases from V and 1 from J, leaving 8 bases between them. Per germline, CDR1 MRHNA and CDR2 SNTAGT. Here the CDR3 reads CASRIRQETQYF. The CDR3 DNA reads TGTGCCAGCCGGATCCGCCAAGAGACCCAGTACTTC.

CDR3 amino acids: CASSSAGDTEAFF. In DNA form, the CDR3 reads TGCGCCAGCAGCTCGGCGGGTGACACTGAAGCTTTCTTT. The chain is built from TRBV5-1 and TRBJ1-1; D not certain. The V and J ends lost 3 bases and 3 bases respectively, with 9 bases between them. Germline CDR1 and CDR2: SGHRS and YFSETQ. This CDR3 comprises 13 residues.

V and J are TRBV6-5 and TRBJ2-5; either TRBD1 or TRBD2 may supply D (5 bases each). The V gene lost 6 bases and the J gene lost 5 bases, with 19 bases spanning the gap. CDR1 is MNHEY and CDR2 is SVGAGI in the germline V gene. The CDR3 length is 15 residues. Written as DNA, the CDR3 is TGTGCCAGCAGACCCGACGGGACGAGGTGGGAGACCCAGTACTTC. It encodes CASRPDGTRWETQYF.

The chain employs TRBV7-8 and TRBJ2-3, with no clear D. The CDR3 sequence is 19 residues long. V lost 2 bases, J lost 0 bases, and 21 bases lay in between. The germline V gene has CDR1 SGHVS and CDR2 FQNEAQ. CDR3: CASSLRSAGWFLSTDTQYF. CDR3 DNA: TGTGCCAGCAGCTTAAGATCCGCAGGATGGTTTCTCAGCACAGATACGCAGTATTTT.

The gene calls are TRBV6-5 and TRBJ1-2; 9 bases align to TRBD1. Per the germline V gene, CDR1 is MNHEY and CDR2 is SVGAGI. J was trimmed by 0 bases and V by 6 bases; bases with no gene match: 2. The CDR3 runs 14 residues. DNA for the CDR3: TGTGCCAGCAGGACAGGGGGAGCTAACTATGGCTACACCTTC. As protein: CASRTGGANYGYTF.